This TCR beta chain was obtained from a study of human T cells and chemical hapten exposure. Study details: Per-sample variation in TCR yield stemmed mainly from small pooled library volume differences. Findings of the study overall: Compared with pre-sensitization or healthy control sets, expanded TCRs clustered more.

The time point here: patch test 2, 6 weeks after DPC sensitization. Treatment meaning: therapeutic diphenylcyclopropenone sensitization with weekly scalp DPC. Trimming cost V 1 base and J 9 bases, with 17 bases left between them. CDR1 and CDR2 (germline): SGHRS, YFSETQ. The CDR3 sequence is 14 residues long. TCRdb fed the RACE reads into MiXCR, producing one record per CDR3 protein. In the table there are about 89,000 distinct CDR3 sequences, around 10% of which are singletons. Worth noting for this clonotype: The target antigen is unknown.

This receptor was taken from a man aged 35 to 55 with alopecia areata. Some clones in this sample may be carry-over from other donors' samples. The sample was whole blood, taken in connection with sensitization to the hapten diphenylcyclopropenone (DPC). The genes are TRBV5-1 and TRBJ2-7, with D possibly being TRBD1 (5 bases). The CDR3 DNA is TGCGCCAGCAGCTTGAAAGGCGCAGGGTCTGGGCAGTACTTC. Encoded protein: CASSLKGAGSGQYF.